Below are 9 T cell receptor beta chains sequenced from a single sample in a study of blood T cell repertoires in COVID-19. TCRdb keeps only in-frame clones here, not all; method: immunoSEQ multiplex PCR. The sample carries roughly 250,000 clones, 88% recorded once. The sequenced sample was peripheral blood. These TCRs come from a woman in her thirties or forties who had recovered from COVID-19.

The CDR3: CASSPRGGGTGELFF. The DNA for the CDR3 is TGTGCCAGCAGCCCACGGGGAGGGGGCACCGGGGAGCTGTTTTTT. The chain employs TRBV7-3 and TRBJ2-2; tentatively, D is TRBD2 (7 bases). Germline V gene sequence: CDR1 SGHTA, CDR2 FQGTGA. The CDR3 has 15 residues. The germline V and J ends were trimmed by 5 bases and 4 bases, with 14 bases remaining between them.

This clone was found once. The CDR3 sequence is CASSITGGAGGYTF. The CDR3 DNA reads as TGTGCCAGTAGTATTACAGGGGGCGCTGGGGGCTACACCTTC. The rearrangement links TRBV19 to TRBJ1-2; 9 bases are shared with TRBD1. V was pared by 3 bases and J by 8 bases, with 7 bases of the junction left unmatched. The CDR3 covers 14 residues. CDR1 is LNHDA and CDR2 is SQIVND in the germline V gene (reference sequence).

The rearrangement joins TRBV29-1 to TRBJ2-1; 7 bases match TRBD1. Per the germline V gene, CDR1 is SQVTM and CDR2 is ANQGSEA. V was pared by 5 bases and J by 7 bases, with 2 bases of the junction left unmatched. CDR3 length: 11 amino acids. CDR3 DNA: TGCAGCGTTCAACAGGGGAATGAGCAGTTCTTC. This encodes CSVQQGNEQFF.

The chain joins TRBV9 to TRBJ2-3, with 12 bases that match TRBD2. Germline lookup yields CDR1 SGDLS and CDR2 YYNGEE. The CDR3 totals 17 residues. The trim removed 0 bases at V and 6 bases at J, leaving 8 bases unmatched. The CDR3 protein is CASSVDPSGGALDTQYF. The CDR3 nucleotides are TGTGCCAGCAGCGTAGATCCTAGCGGGGGGGCCCTGGATACGCAGTATTTT. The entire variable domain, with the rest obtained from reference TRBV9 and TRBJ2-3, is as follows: DSGVTQTPKHLITATGQRVTLRCSPRSGDLSVYWYQQSLDQGLQFLIQYYNGEERAKGNILERFSAQQFPDLHSELNLSSLELGDSALYFCASSVDPSGGALDTQYFGPGTRLTVL.

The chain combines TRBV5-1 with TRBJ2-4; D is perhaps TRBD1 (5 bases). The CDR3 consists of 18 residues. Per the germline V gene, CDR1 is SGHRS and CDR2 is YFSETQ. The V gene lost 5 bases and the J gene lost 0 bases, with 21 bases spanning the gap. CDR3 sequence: CASRQNIDRPLAKNIQYF. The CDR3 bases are TGCGCCAGCAGACAGAACATCGACAGACCTTTAGCCAAAAACATTCAGTACTTC.

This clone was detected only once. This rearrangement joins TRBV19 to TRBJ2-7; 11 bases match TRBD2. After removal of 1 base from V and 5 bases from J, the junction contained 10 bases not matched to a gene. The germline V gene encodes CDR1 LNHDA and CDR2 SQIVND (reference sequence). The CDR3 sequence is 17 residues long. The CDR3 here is CASSIGSSGGPENEQYF. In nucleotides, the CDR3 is TGTGCCAGTAGTATAGGGTCTAGCGGGGGGCCGGAGAACGAGCAGTACTTC. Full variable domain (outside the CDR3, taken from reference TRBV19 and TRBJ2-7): DGGITQSPKYLFRKEGQNVTLSCEQNLNHDAMYWYRQDPGQGLRLIYYSQIVNDFQKGDIAEGYSVSREKKESFPLTVTSAQKNPTAFYLCASSIGSSGGPENEQYFGPGTRLTVT.

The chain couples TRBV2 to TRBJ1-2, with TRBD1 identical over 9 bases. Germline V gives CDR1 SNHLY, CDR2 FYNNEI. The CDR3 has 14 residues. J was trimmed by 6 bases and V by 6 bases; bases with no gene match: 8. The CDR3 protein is CASRAPGQGNGYTF. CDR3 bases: TGTGCCAGCAGGGCTCCGGGACAGGGAAATGGCTACACCTTC.

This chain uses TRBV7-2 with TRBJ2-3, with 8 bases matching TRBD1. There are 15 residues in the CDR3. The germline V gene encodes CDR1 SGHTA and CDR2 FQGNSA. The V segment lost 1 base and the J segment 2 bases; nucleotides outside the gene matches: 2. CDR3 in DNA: TGTGCCAGCAGCTTAGACAGGGGGGACACAGATACGCAGTATTTT. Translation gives CASSLDRGDTDTQYF.

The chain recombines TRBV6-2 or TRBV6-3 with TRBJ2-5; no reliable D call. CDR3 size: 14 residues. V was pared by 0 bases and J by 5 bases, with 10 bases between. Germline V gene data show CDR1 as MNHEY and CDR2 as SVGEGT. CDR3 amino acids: CASSYSAPPETQYF. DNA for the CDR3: TGTGCCAGCAGTTACTCGGCCCCTCCGGAGACCCAGTACTTC.